This TCR beta chain was sequenced in a study of control samples from healthy donors and cancer patients. Germline V gene data show CDR1 as MNHEY and CDR2 as SVGAGI. Trimming shortened V by 3 bases and J by 0 bases, and 6 bases separated the two germline ends. The CDR3 sequence is 15 residues long. Here immunoSEQ multiplex PCR was the method, and the copy in TCRdb shows in-frame clones only, minus some. The sample shows about 57,000 clones, around 93% of them seen only once. This chain joins TRBV6-5 and TRBJ2-6; D is undetermined. The sequenced sample was PBMCs. This TCR came from a man aged 30-40 years with colorectal cancer. CDR3 in DNA: TGTGCCAGCAGTTATCAGGTCTCTGGGGCCAACGTCCTGACTTTC. The encoded protein is CASSYQVSGANVLTF.